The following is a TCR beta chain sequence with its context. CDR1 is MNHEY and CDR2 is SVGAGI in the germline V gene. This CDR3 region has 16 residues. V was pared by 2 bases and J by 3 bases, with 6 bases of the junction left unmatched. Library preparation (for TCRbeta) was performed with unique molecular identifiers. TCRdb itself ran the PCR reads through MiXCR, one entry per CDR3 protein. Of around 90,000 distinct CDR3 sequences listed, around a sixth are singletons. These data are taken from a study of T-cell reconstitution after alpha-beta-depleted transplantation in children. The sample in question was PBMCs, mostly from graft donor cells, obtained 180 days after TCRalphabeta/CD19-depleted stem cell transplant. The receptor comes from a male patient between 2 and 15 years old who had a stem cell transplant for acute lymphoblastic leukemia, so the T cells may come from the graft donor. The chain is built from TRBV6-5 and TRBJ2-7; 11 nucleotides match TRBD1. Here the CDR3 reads CASSYNAGTGGYEQYF. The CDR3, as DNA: TGTGCCAGCAGTTACAATGCCGGGACAGGGGGCTACGAGCAGTACTTC.